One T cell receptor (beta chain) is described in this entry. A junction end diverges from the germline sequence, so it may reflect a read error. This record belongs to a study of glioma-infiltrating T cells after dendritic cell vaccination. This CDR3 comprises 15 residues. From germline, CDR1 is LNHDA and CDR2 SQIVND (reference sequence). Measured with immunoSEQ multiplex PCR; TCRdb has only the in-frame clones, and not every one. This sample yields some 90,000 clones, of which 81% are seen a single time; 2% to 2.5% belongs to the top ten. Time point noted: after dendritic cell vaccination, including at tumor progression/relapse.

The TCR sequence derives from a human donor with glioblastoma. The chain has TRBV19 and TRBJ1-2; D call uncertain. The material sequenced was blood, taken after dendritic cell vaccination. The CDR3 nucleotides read TGTGCCAATAGTACCCCCCGACTCGGATCGCCCGGCTACACCTTC. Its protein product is CANSTPRLGSPGYTF.